This TCR beta chain was found in a study of metastatic and nonmetastatic thyroid tumors. All patients reached thyroid surgery having received no treatment beforehand. Using MiXCR, TCRdb re-called clones from the PCR reads. The profile shows 20,000 to 25,000 clones, 22% of them singletons. The CDR3 length is 14 residues. J was trimmed by 5 bases and V by 7 bases; bases with no gene match: 8. The germline V gene has CDR1 MDHEN and CDR2 SYDVKM. This clone was counted only a few times. The sequenced sample was tumor tissue. V usage is TRBV28 and J usage is TRBJ2-3, with 8 bases fitting TRBD2. The clonotype comes from a female donor with papillary thyroid cancer or a benign thyroid nodule (not recorded which). Some clones in this sample may be carry-over from other donors' samples. CDR3: CASTSGSLLDTQYF. The CDR3 DNA sequence: TGTGCCAGCACAAGCGGGAGTTTATTAGATACGCAGTATTTT.